The clone carrying this T cell receptor (beta chain) was found a few times. Its matching antigen is unknown. Here the gene names and germline are mouse. Sorting of pooled cutaneous lymph node cells was based on CD4, CD8alpha, NKG2D, NKG2ACE and other markers. Reverse transcription of extracted RNA yielded cDNA, which provided the sequencing template. Using immunoSEQ multiplex PCR, the repertoire was profiled, and TCRdb retains in-frame clones only, with some absent. Observed in the sample are around 290,000 clones, none of them singletons. These data belong to a study of CD8+ T cells in alopecia areata. Study as a whole: Female C3H/HeJ mice aged roughly 7-10 weeks received skin from spontaneously alopecic C3H/HeJ graft donors aged roughly 6-13 months.

Study-wide results and limits: Mice gave a clearer picture of TCR sharing than patients did, possibly for HLA-related reasons. Sequencing of scalp samples also includes resident alphabeta T cells from normal skin.

Sequencing was performed on CD4+ T cells sorted from a lymph node. The receptor's source is a C3H/HeJ mouse with alopecia areata. For the strain, the MHC haplotype given is H2-k.

The part of the CDR3 DNA that was read is TGTGCCAGCGCCGGACTGGGCTATGCT. This translates into CASAGLGYA. The complete CDR3 protein is CASAGLGYAEQFF. V gene TRBV19 combines with J gene TRBJ2-1; TRBD2 agrees at 8 bases. Read sequence stops 4 residues before the CDR3 end, and the germline J gene provides the missing end. V gave up 7 bases and J gave up 3 bases; unmatched junction bases: 3. The CDR3 has 13 amino acids. Germline CDR1 reads FNHDT; CDR2 reads SITEND (reference sequence).